The clone carrying this T cell receptor (beta chain) occurred a few times. The data stem from a study of immune characterization of retroperitoneal liposarcoma. TCRdb processed the PCR reads anew with MiXCR; each CDR3 protein has one entry. The sample includes roughly 2,400 distinct CDR3 sequences, 40% to 55% of them seen just once. V dropped 6 bases and J dropped 6; count of bases not matched to a gene: 9. The CDR3 totals 16 residues. The V gene's germline CDR1 is MNHEY and CDR2 SMNVEV (reference sequence). The sequence was obtained from a female donor with retroperitoneal liposarcoma. The V call is TRBV27, the J call TRBJ2-1, with 12 bases fitting TRBD2. Sequenced: tumor tissue. DNA for the CDR3: TGTGCCAGCAGCCCTTGGACTAGCGGGGCGAGCAATGAGCAGTTCTTC. Amino acids: CASSPWTSGASNEQFF.